What follows are 25 T cell receptor beta chains derived from one specimen sequenced in a study of T-cell reconstitution after alpha-beta-depleted transplantation in children. Researchers prepared the TCRbeta library using unique molecular identifiers, the study reports. TCRdb re-derived calls from the PCR reads in MiXCR, one entry per CDR3 protein. The data show about 360,000 distinct CDR3 sequences, roughly 13% seen once. The sample was PBMCs, taken from the stem cell graft. These TCRs come from a human donor who donated a stem cell graft to a child with Fanconi anemia.

This clonotype was counted a few times. CDR3: CASSLQGAETGELFF. CDR3 nucleotide sequence: TGCGCCAGCAGCTTGCAGGGGGCAGAAACCGGGGAGCTGTTTTTT. The V and J genes are TRBV5-1 and TRBJ2-2, with TRBD1 matching over 8 bases. Germline values: CDR1 SGHRS, CDR2 YFSETQ. The CDR3 has 15 residues. Trimming cost V 1 base and J 5 bases; bases outside gene matches: 4.

The chain employs TRBV7-9 and TRBJ2-3, with TRBD2 matching 10 bases. The CDR3 sequence is 15 residues long. Germline V lookup: CDR1 SEHNR, CDR2 FQNEAQ (reference sequence). Trimming at V came to 5 bases and at J to 4 bases, leaving 6 bases not matched to a gene. CDR3 sequence reads: CASSQLAGTADTQYF. The CDR3 DNA reads TGTGCCAGCAGCCAACTAGCGGGGACCGCAGATACGCAGTATTTT.

The chain is built from TRBV4-2 and TRBJ1-1; D is ambiguous. V was clipped by 1 base and J by 4 bases, with 16 bases between them. The germline CDR1 and CDR2 sequences are LGHNA and YNFKEQ. The CDR3 runs 16 residues. CDR3: CASSQVKGRSVTEAFF. CDR3 nucleotide sequence: TGTGCCAGCAGCCAAGTTAAAGGGCGGTCTGTCACTGAAGCTTTCTTT.

The rearrangement joins TRBV7-2 to TRBJ1-1; the match to TRBD1 covers 10 bases. The CDR3 sequence is 13 residues long. J gave up 11 bases and V 1 base, and 4 bases lay outside the gene matches. Germline CDR1 and CDR2: SGHTA and FQGNSA. For the CDR3, the DNA is TGTGCCAGCAGCTTAGGACAGGGGGCGCCCGCTTTCTTT. Protein product: CASSLGQGAPAFF.

This clonotype has only one observation. The rearrangement links TRBV3-1 to TRBJ1-2; a weak D match, TRBD1 (5 bases). This CDR3 spans 15 amino acids. V was trimmed by 3 bases and J by 8 bases, leaving 19 bases between them. The germline V gene encodes CDR1 LGHDT and CDR2 YNNKEL (reference sequence). In DNA, the CDR3 is TGTGCCAGCAGCCAGGGTTTGGCAGGGACGTCGGGCTACACCTTC. This sequence encodes CASSQGLAGTSGYTF.

This clonotype was recorded many times. V is TRBV12-3 or TRBV12-4 and J is TRBJ2-7; D remains unclear. Between the trimmed V and J ends, which lost 1 base and 2 bases, there was a span of 12 bases. The CDR3 covers 15 residues. DNA of the CDR3: TGTGCCAGCAGTTTAGGGTTGGGAACCACCTACGAGCAGTACTTC. It yields the protein CASSLGLGTTYEQYF.

This sequence joins TRBV7-8 and TRBJ1-5, with TRBD1 as a possible D gene (5 bases). The V end lost 5 bases, the J end lost 4 bases, and 9 bases lay between the germline ends. The CDR3 length is 13 residues. The germline V gene encodes CDR1 SGHVS and CDR2 FQNEAQ. This chain's CDR3 is CASSGTDNQPQHF. CDR3 coding DNA: TGTGCCAGCAGCGGGACTGATAATCAGCCCCAGCATTTT.

This clonotype was detected ten times or more. The V and J genes are TRBV5-5 and TRBJ2-3; maybe TRBD2 (6 bases). V lost 5 bases to trimming and J lost 4 bases, with 11 bases between them. Germline V gene data show CDR1 as SGHKS and CDR2 as YYEKEE (reference sequence). The CDR3 has 13 amino acids. CDR3 sequence: CASSRGAADTQYF. DNA of the CDR3: TGTGCCAGCAGTCGCGGGGCCGCAGATACGCAGTATTTT.

The chain is built from TRBV5-1 and TRBJ2-5, with 9 bases lining up with TRBD1. Germline assignment: CDR1 SGHRS and CDR2 YFSETQ. V lost 3 bases to trimming and J lost 7 bases; unmatched junction nucleotides: 7. CDR3 length: 14 residues. The CDR3 protein is CASSSTGGSWTQYF. In nucleotides, the CDR3 is TGCGCCAGCAGCTCTACAGGGGGCTCATGGACCCAGTACTTC.

Only a few counts were recorded for this clonotype. V is TRBV5-4 and J is TRBJ2-2; 7 nucleotides match TRBD1. Per germline, CDR1 SGHNT and CDR2 YYREEE (reference sequence). CDR3 size: 14 residues. With 2 bases clipped from V and 6 bases from J, the junction kept 4 bases outside the gene matches. The chain's CDR3 is CASSFNRGSGELFF. CDR3 DNA: TGTGCCAGCAGCTTCAACAGGGGCTCCGGGGAGCTGTTTTTT. The full variable domain, with the rest looked up from reference TRBV5-4 and TRBJ2-2, is ETGVTQSPTHLIKTRGQQVTLRCSSQSGHNTVSWYQQALGQGPQFIFQYYREEENGRGNFPPRFSGLQFPNYSSELNVNALELDDSALYLCASSFNRGSGELFFGEGSRLTVL.

The chain has TRBV12-3 or TRBV12-4 and TRBJ1-6; 8 bases are shared with TRBD1. The junction had 9 bases not matched to a gene; V was cut back by 7 bases and J by 10 bases. The CDR3 consists of 14 residues. CDR3 coding DNA: TGTGCCAGCACCCAAACAGGGGGAGGGTCACCCCTCCACTTT. Its translation: CASTQTGGGSPLHF.

This chain links TRBV20-1 with TRBJ1-1; 8 positions match TRBD1. Germline V lookup: CDR1 DFQATT, CDR2 SNEGSKA (reference sequence). J was trimmed by 5 bases and V by 5 bases; bases with no gene match: 7. The CDR3 length is 13 residues. The CDR3 spells CSAGQGAGTEAFF. The DNA of the CDR3 is TGCAGTGCTGGGCAGGGGGCCGGGACTGAAGCTTTCTTT.

CDR3 nucleotide sequence: TGTGCCAGTGGATCCAACTATGGCTACACCTTC. Residues: CASGSNYGYTF. The chain joins TRBV27 to TRBJ1-2, with D unclear. Trimming removed 9 bases from V and 2 bases from J, with 7 bases in between. Germline V gene lookup returns CDR1 MNHEY and CDR2 SMNVEV (reference sequence). The CDR3 is 11 amino acids.

This clonotype is a singleton in its sample. The V call is TRBV20-1, the J call TRBJ2-3, with D tentatively TRBD2 (6 bases). The CDR3 has 17 amino acids. CDR1 is DFQATT and CDR2 is SNEGSKA in the germline V gene (reference sequence). V was clipped by 0 bases and J by 0 bases, with 16 bases between them. CDR3 coding DNA: TGCAGTGCTAGAGATGATCCCGGGGGACCTAGCACAGATACGCAGTATTTT. Its protein product is CSARDDPGGPSTDTQYF.

This clonotype was observed a handful of times. CDR3: CASSRNSGTEAFF. The CDR3 region has the DNA TGTGCCAGCAGTAGGAACTCCGGCACTGAAGCTTTCTTT. This chain connects TRBV2 to TRBJ1-1, with no clear D. V was clipped by 5 bases and J by 4 bases, with 11 bases between them. This CDR3 has 13 amino acids. The germline V gene encodes CDR1 SNHLY and CDR2 FYNNEI.

The rearrangement links TRBV2 to TRBJ2-1, with unresolved D. Between the trimmed V and J ends, which lost 6 bases and 2 bases, there was a span of 14 bases. Germline loops: CDR1 SNHLY, CDR2 FYNNEI. The CDR3 totals 15 residues. The CDR3 nucleotides read TGTGCCAGCAGAAGGCAAACTTCTCCCTACAATGAGCAGTTCTTC. It is translated as CASRRQTSPYNEQFF.

For the CDR3, the DNA is TGTGCCAGCAGCCACCAGGGATCTGGGGCCAACGTCCTGACTTTC. This translates into CASSHQGSGANVLTF. The chain employs TRBV6-1 and TRBJ2-6; a possible D gene is TRBD1 (5 bases). The V gene lost 6 bases and the J gene lost 1 base, with 10 bases spanning the gap. There are 15 residues in the CDR3. Germline assignment: CDR1 MNHNS and CDR2 SASEGT.

This clonotype has only a few counts. The chain uses TRBV5-1 and TRBJ1-1; perhaps TRBD1 as D (5 bases). This CDR3 is 13 amino acids long. V was clipped by 8 bases and J by 0 bases, with 11 bases between them. CDR1 and CDR2 (germline): SGHRS, YFSETQ. This CDR3 reads CASQLGVNTEAFF. The CDR3 DNA reads as TGCGCCAGTCAACTGGGGGTGAACACTGAAGCTTTCTTT.

This clonotype has only a few counts. The gene calls are TRBV4-3 and TRBJ1-4; TRBD1 might be the D (5 bases). Germline V gives CDR1 LGHNA, CDR2 YSLEER. CDR3 length: 15 residues. V was pared by 4 bases and J by 6 bases, with 15 bases between. The CDR3 DNA follows: TGCGCCAGCAGCCGGCTGACAGTGCCGGATGAAAAACTGTTTTTT. This sequence encodes CASSRLTVPDEKLFF.

This clonotype has more than one count but fewer than ten. This sequence joins TRBV27 and TRBJ2-7; 8 bases align to TRBD1. The germline gives CDR1 MNHEY, CDR2 SMNVEV (reference sequence). Trimming cost V 5 bases and J 7 bases; bases outside gene matches: 10. This CDR3 has 14 amino acids. This CDR3 reads CASSNPGQVSEQYF. Written as DNA, the CDR3 is TGTGCCAGCAGTAACCCGGGACAGGTTTCGGAGCAGTACTTC.

V and J are TRBV10-1 and TRBJ2-3; D is undetermined. The CDR3 is 16 amino acids. CDR1 and CDR2 (germline): WNHNN, SYGVQD (reference sequence). V was pared by 5 bases and J by 1 base, with 16 bases between. The CDR3 is CASSPFVGSGTDTQYF. The CDR3 nucleotides are TGCGCCAGCAGTCCATTCGTGGGGTCTGGCACAGATACGCAGTATTTT.

By sample share, this clonotype is medium-sized (0.01 to 0.1%). V is TRBV28 and J is TRBJ2-3; 14 nucleotides match TRBD2. CDR1 and CDR2 (germline): MDHEN, SYDVKM. Losses at the gene ends were 3 bases for V and 1 base for J; bases not matched to a gene: 6. This CDR3 contains 18 residues. The DNA for the CDR3 is TGTGCCAGCAGTTTCAGACTAGCGGGGGGGCGTGGCACAGATACGCAGTATTTT. It codes for CASSFRLAGGRGTDTQYF.

This clonotype was seen at least ten times. The genes are TRBV7-2 and TRBJ2-7, with a possible D match to TRBD1 (5 bases). The germline V gene has CDR1 SGHTA and CDR2 FQGNSA. The CDR3 spans 14 residues. Trimming left V 3 bases short and J 3 bases short, with 12 bases between. The CDR3 DNA is TGTGCCAGCAGCTTGTTCCCAGGGCTCTACGAGCAGTACTTC. It translates to CASSLFPGLYEQYF.

At least ten counts were recorded for this clonotype. The V gene is TRBV7-9, the J gene TRBJ1-1; D remains unclear. V lost 1 base, J lost 5 bases, and 8 bases lay in between. Germline assignment: CDR1 SEHNR and CDR2 FQNEAQ (reference sequence). This CDR3 spans 13 amino acids. CDR3 DNA: TGTGCCAGCAGCTTAGTAGGGAGAACTGAAGCTTTCTTT. Translated, it gives CASSLVGRTEAFF.

The chain carries TRBV7-9 and TRBJ2-7; D is unclear. Deletions cut 6 bases from V and 0 bases from J, with 15 bases between. The CDR3 runs to 15 residues. Germline V gene lookup returns CDR1 SEHNR and CDR2 FQNEAQ (reference sequence). CDR3 nucleotide sequence: TGTGCCAGCAGTTGTACGGGCCCCGGCTCCTACGAGCAGTACGTC. Protein sequence: CASSCTGPGSYEQYV.